A single sample is the source of the 7 T cell receptor beta chains below, sequenced in a study of OX40 agonist ivuxolimab in advanced cancers. Repertoires were generated with immunoSEQ multiplex PCR, while TCRdb's copy carries only in-frame clones and drops some. Altogether around 60,000 clones are present, less than 85% being singletons, with the ten largest covering under 13%. This material consisted of CD4+ or CD8+ T cells sorted from blood, taken in a trial of the OX40 agonist ivuxolimab. These receptors came from an adult with an advanced solid tumor such as melanoma, head and neck, liver or kidney cancer.

The chain combines TRBV19 with TRBJ1-2; TRBD1 matches at 9 bases. The CDR3 length is 15 residues. Germline lookup yields CDR1 LNHDA and CDR2 SQIVND (reference sequence). V dropped 7 bases and J dropped 2; count of bases not matched to a gene: 8. CDR3 residues: CASNEIGQGNYGYTF. CDR3 DNA: TGTGCCAGTAATGAGATAGGACAGGGGAACTATGGCTACACCTTC.

The chain joins TRBV4-3 to TRBJ2-3; the match to TRBD1 covers 7 bases. V trimming: 8 bases; J trimming: 3 bases; junction bases outside the gene matches: 11. CDR1 and CDR2 (germline): LGHNA, YSLEER. The CDR3 totals 15 residues. The CDR3 protein is CASQQGQGVTDTQYF. The DNA of the CDR3 is TGCGCCAGCCAGCAAGGGCAGGGGGTAACAGATACGCAGTATTTT.

The chain joins TRBV5-6 to TRBJ2-3; D uncertain. This CDR3 has 13 residues. V gave up 2 bases and J gave up 3 bases, with 7 bases separating them. Looked up from germline, CDR1 is SGHDT and CDR2 is YYEEEE. CDR3 loop: CASSFAATDTQYF. CDR3 bases: TGTGCCAGCAGCTTCGCCGCGACAGATACGCAGTATTTT. The whole variable domain, remainder taken from reference TRBV5-6 and TRBJ2-3, is DAGVTQSPTHLIKTRGQQVTLRCSPKSGHDTVSWYQQALGQGPQFIFQYYEEEERQRGNFPDRFSGHQFPNYSSELNVNALLLGDSALYLCASSFAATDTQYFGPGTRLTVL.

V usage is TRBV11-2 and J usage is TRBJ2-2; D may match TRBD1 or TRBD2 (6 bases each). The CDR3 is 14 amino acids. V lost 1 base to trimming and J lost 6 bases, with 9 bases between them. CDR1 SGHAT and CDR2 FQNNGV come from the germline V gene. This chain's CDR3 is CASSLVGGPGELFF. The CDR3 nucleotides read TGTGCCAGCAGCTTAGTTGGGGGGCCCGGGGAGCTGTTTTTT.

This clone was picked up one time. The J gene is TRBJ2-7, the V gene TRBV4-3; D is unclear. Trimming removed 4 bases at V and 1 base at J, with 14 bases between. The CDR3 totals 15 residues. Germline V gives CDR1 LGHNA, CDR2 YSLEER. In DNA, the CDR3 is TGCGCCAGCAGCCTTGGATGGAACCCGTCCTACGAGCAGTACTTC. This translates into CASSLGWNPSYEQYF.

The gene calls are TRBV19 and TRBJ2-2; 8 bases line up with TRBD2. This CDR3 spans 18 amino acids. The germline CDR1 and CDR2 sequences are LNHDA and SQIVND (reference sequence). The junction had 14 bases not matched to a gene; V was cut back by 8 bases and J by 0 bases. CDR3 coding DNA: TGTGCCAGTGGAGAGCCTTTTTGGGGACTAGCGAACACCGGGGAGCTGTTTTTT. This codes for CASGEPFWGLANTGELFF.

This clone was seen only a few times. The chain uses TRBV9 and TRBJ2-2; TRBD1 matches at 9 bases. CDR3 size: 15 residues. CDR1 and CDR2 from the germline V gene are SGDLS and YYNGEE. The V gene end was trimmed by 6 bases and the J gene end by 2 bases; junction bases not matched to a gene: 5. The CDR3, as DNA: TGTGCCAGCACAGGACAGGGGCAAAACACCGGGGAGCTGTTTTTT. Translation gives CASTGQGQNTGELFF.